Each of the 11 T cell receptor beta chains below was sequenced from the same sample in a study of monozygotic twins with inflammatory bowel disease. TCRdb re-called the 5' RACE reads, yielding one record per CDR3 amino acid sequence without DNA. Its listing shows some 450,000 distinct CDR3 sequences. Material: blood. The receptor source for this set is a human donor with ulcerative colitis or Crohn's disease, or a healthy co-twin of an affected twin (not recorded which).

The rearrangement links TRBV24-1 to TRBJ2-5; TCRdb lists TRBD2, though no DNA is available to test this call. In germline, CDR1 is KGHDR, CDR2 SFDVKD. The CDR3 contains 16 residues. CDR3 sequence: CATSDGLAGGRETQYF.

The V and J genes are TRBV10-3 and TRBJ1-1; without DNA, the TCRdb call of TRBD1 cannot be checked. From germline, CDR1 is ENHRY and CDR2 SYGVKD. CDR3 size: 12 residues. This chain's CDR3 is CAIGDPDTEAFF.

V usage is TRBV9 and J usage is TRBJ2-5; TCRdb indicates TRBD2, and absent DNA this call remains unverified. CDR3 length: 16 residues. The germline V gene encodes CDR1 SGDLS and CDR2 YYNGEE. CDR3 in amino acids: CASSVRQGVGEETQYF.

CDR3 in amino acids: CASSMTGTLKNIQYF. The rearrangement uses TRBV11-2 and TRBJ2-4; there is no DNA to check the TCRdb D call of TRBD1. CDR3 length: 15 amino acids. The germline V gene has CDR1 SGHAT and CDR2 FQNNGV.

The chain couples TRBV11-2 to TRBJ2-2. The germline V gene encodes CDR1 SGHAT and CDR2 FQNNGV. This CDR3 spans 16 amino acids. CDR3 amino acids: CASSSSKSGVTGELFF.

The rearrangement links TRBV18 to TRBJ2-1; the TRBD2 assignment by TCRdb is unverifiable without DNA. The CDR3 runs to 17 residues. Germline V gene data show CDR1 as KGHSH and CDR2 as LQKENI. CDR3 region: CASSPPLSGTGRNEQFF.

V and J are TRBV7-3 and TRBJ2-3; TCRdb reports TRBD2, a call that lacks DNA to check it against. This CDR3 is built from 15 residues. CDR1 and CDR2 (germline): SGHTA, FQGTGA. The CDR3 loop is CASSPTAGGRDTQYF. The full variable domain, completed using reference TRBV7-3 and TRBJ2-3, is GAGVSQTPSNKVTEKGKYVELRCDPISGHTALYWYRQSLGQGPEFLIYFQGTGAADDSGLPNDRFFAVRPEGSVSTLKIQRTERGDSAVYLCASSPTAGGRDTQYFGPGTRLTVL.

The chain couples TRBV14 to TRBJ2-3; without DNA, the TCRdb call of TRBD1 cannot be checked. The CDR3 length is 16 residues. Germline V gene lookup returns CDR1 SGHDN and CDR2 FVKESK. The CDR3 region is CASSPPRESRTDTQYF.

The chain joins TRBV7-9 to TRBJ2-3. The CDR3 has 14 amino acids. Germline values: CDR1 SEHNR, CDR2 FQNEAQ (reference sequence). CDR3: CASILGQNTDTQYF.

The V call is TRBV7-9, the J call TRBJ2-2; TCRdb names TRBD1, which stays unverified in the absence of DNA. The V gene's germline CDR1 is SEHNR and CDR2 FQNEAQ (reference sequence). The CDR3 length is 14 residues. CDR3 in amino acids: CASSSSGGDGELFF.

The rearrangement joins TRBV27 to TRBJ2-7; TCRdb indicates TRBD1, and absent DNA this call remains unverified. This CDR3 is 16 amino acids long. In germline, CDR1 is MNHEY, CDR2 SMNVEV (reference sequence). The CDR3 is CAGSLKGQGSAYEQYF.